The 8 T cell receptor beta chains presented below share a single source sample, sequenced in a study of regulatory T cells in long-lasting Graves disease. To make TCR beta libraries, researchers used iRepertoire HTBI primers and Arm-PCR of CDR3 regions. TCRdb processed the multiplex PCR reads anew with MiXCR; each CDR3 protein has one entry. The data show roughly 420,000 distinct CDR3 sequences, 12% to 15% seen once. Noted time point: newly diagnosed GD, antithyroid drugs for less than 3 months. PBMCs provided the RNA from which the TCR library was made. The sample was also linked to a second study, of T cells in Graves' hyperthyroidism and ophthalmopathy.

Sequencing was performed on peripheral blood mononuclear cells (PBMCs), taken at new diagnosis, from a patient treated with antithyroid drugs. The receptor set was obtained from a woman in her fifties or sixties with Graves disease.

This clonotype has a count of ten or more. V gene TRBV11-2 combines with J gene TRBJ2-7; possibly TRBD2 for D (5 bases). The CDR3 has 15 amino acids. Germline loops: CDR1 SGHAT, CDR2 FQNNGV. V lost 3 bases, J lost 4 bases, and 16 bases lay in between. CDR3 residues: CASSLGTRISYEQYF. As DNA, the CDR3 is TGTGCCAGCAGCTTGGGAACTAGAATCTCGTACGAGCAGTACTTC.

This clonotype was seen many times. The CDR3 loop reads CASSESQGAFPYEQYF. CDR3 nucleotides: TGTGCCAGCAGTGAAAGTCAGGGGGCTTTTCCCTACGAGCAGTACTTC. The J gene is TRBJ2-7, the V gene TRBV2, with 8 bases that match TRBD1. J lost 2 bases, V lost 2 bases, and 8 bases had no gene match. Germline V gives CDR1 SNHLY, CDR2 FYNNEI. The CDR3 runs 16 residues.

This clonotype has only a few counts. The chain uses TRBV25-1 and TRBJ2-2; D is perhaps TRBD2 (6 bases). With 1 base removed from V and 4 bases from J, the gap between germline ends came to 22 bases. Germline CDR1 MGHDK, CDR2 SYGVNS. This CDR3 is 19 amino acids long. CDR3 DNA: TGTGCCAGCAGTGAATGGGGGGAGAGGTGGCCTCGAGCCACCGGGGAGCTGTTTTTT. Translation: CASSEWGERWPRATGELFF.

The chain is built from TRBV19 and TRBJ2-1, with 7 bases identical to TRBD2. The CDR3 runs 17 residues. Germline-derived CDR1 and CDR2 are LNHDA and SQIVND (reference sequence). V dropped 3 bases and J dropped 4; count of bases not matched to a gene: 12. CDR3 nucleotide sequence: TGTGCCAGTAGTATGTTTTCCCTAGCGGAGATGTACAATGAGCAGTTCTTC. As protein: CASSMFSLAEMYNEQFF.

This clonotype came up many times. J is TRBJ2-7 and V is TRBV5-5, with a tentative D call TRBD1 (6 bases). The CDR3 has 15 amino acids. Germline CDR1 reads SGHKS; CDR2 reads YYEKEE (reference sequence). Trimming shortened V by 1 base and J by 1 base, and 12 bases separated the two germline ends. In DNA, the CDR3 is TGTGCCAGCAGCTTGTTTCCAGGGGCTTCCTACGAGCAGTACTTC. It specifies CASSLFPGASYEQYF.

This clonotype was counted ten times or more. The CDR3 sequence is CASGLAASEAFF. CDR3 DNA sequence: TGTGCTAGTGGTTTGGCAGCATCTGAAGCTTTCTTT. The genes are TRBV12-5 and TRBJ1-1; D is uncertain. The CDR3 is 12 residues long. Looked up from germline, CDR1 is LGHNT and CDR2 is FRNRAP. The V end was cut by 1 base, the J end by 6 bases, with 6 bases between. The whole variable domain, filled in from reference TRBV12-5 and TRBJ1-1, reads DARVTQTPRHKVTEMGQEVTMRCQPILGHNTVFWYRQTMMQGLELLAYFRNRAPLDDSGMPKDRFSAEMPDATLATLKIQPSEPRDSAVYFCASGLAASEAFFGQGTRLTVV.

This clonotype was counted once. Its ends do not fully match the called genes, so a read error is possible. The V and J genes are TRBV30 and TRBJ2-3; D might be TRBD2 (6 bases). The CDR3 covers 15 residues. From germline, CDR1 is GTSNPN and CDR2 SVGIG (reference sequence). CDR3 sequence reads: CAWGVGLTSTDTEYF. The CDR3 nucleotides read TGTGCCTGGGGGGTGGGGCTCACTAGCACAGATACGGAGTATTTT.

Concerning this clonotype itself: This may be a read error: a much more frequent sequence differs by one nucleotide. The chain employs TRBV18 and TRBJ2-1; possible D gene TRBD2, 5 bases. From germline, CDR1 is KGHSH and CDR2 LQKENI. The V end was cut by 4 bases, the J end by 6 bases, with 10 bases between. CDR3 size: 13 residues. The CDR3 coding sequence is TGTGCCAGCTCACGGGGAGAGAGCAATGAGCAGTTCTTC. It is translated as CASSRGESNEQFF.